What follows are 16 T cell receptor beta chains derived from one specimen sequenced in a study of cytomegalovirus exposure and HLA in healthy donors. PCR primers comprised 60 Vbeta and 13 Jbeta primers. TCRdb keeps only in-frame clones here, not all; method: immunoSEQ multiplex PCR. Of 130,000 or so clones in the sample, 75% to 80% are singletons; the top ten hold 6.3%. Sequencing used PBMCs. These receptors came from a woman in her 40s in good health and CMV-seronegative.

There are a few counts of this clone. The CDR3 DNA reads TGCGCCAGCAGCTTGGAGGGAGGTGAAAAACTGTTTTTT. This gives the protein CASSLEGGEKLFF. The V call is TRBV5-1, the J call TRBJ1-4; D call uncertain. CDR3 length: 13 amino acids. Trimming removed 0 bases at V and 7 bases at J, with 7 bases between. Germline V CDR1 and CDR2: SGHRS, YFSETQ.

The genes are TRBV5-1 and TRBJ1-3; D perhaps matches TRBD1 (6 bases). Germline assignment: CDR1 SGHRS and CDR2 YFSETQ. V lost 3 bases, J lost 2 bases, and 12 bases lay in between. The CDR3 has 15 residues. The CDR3 DNA reads as TGCGCCAGCAGCTCGTTACAGGGTCCTGGAAACACCATATATTTT. Translating gives CASSSLQGPGNTIYF.

The V call is TRBV7-2, the J call TRBJ2-3; no firm D call. Germline V lookup: CDR1 SGHTA, CDR2 FQGNSA. V was cut by 3 bases and J by 1 base, with 8 bases left in between. This CDR3 is 14 amino acids long. The CDR3 reads CASSFSLGTDTQYF. The CDR3 region has the DNA TGTGCCAGCAGCTTTTCTTTAGGCACAGATACGCAGTATTTT.

The chain is built from TRBV28 and TRBJ2-5; D gene ambiguous. Trimming took off 2 bases at V and 2 bases at J, with 6 bases between the two ends. Germline CDR1 reads MDHEN; CDR2 reads SYDVKM. This CDR3 contains 13 residues. The CDR3 DNA is TGTGCCAGCAGTTTAAATAATCAAGAGACCCAGTACTTC. Translation gives CASSLNNQETQYF.

CDR3 in amino acids: CASSDQGVHNGEQYF. Here the CDR3 DNA reads TGTGCCAGCTCCGATCAAGGGGTGCATAACGGCGAGCAGTACTTC. V is TRBV18 and J is TRBJ2-7; maybe TRBD1 (5 bases). Trimming left V 6 bases short and J 6 bases short, with 21 bases between. The CDR3 extends over 15 amino acids. Germline CDR1 is KGHSH and CDR2 is LQKENI.

This chain links TRBV28 with TRBJ1-1; a weak D match, TRBD1 (5 bases). Germline CDR1 and CDR2: MDHEN and SYDVKM. The CDR3 runs 15 residues. V gave up 3 bases and J gave up 4 bases, with 15 bases separating them. This chain's CDR3 is CASSFQGLRSTEAFF. The CDR3 nucleotides read TGTGCCAGCAGTTTCCAGGGCCTAAGGAGCACTGAAGCTTTCTTT.

This rearrangement joins TRBV6-1 to TRBJ1-2, with D possibly being TRBD1 (5 bases). Germline lookup yields CDR1 MNHNS and CDR2 SASEGT. V was trimmed by 6 bases and J by 7 bases, leaving 15 bases between them. CDR3 length: 13 amino acids. As DNA, the CDR3 is TGTGCCAGCAGACGTGGCAGGGATGGTGGCTACACCTTC. Translating it yields CASRRGRDGGYTF.

This clone showed up just a few times. The chain has TRBV5-6 and TRBJ1-2; D is unresolved. CDR1 is SGHDT, CDR2 YYEEEE, per germline. This CDR3 contains 13 residues. V was cut by 0 bases and J by 7 bases, with 10 bases left in between. CDR3 DNA sequence: TGTGCCAGCAGCTTGGAGCTGAGGAGTGGCTACACCTTC. It codes for CASSLELRSGYTF.

This clone was counted a few times. The J gene is TRBJ2-1, the V gene TRBV19; a possible D gene is TRBD2 (6 bases). This CDR3 region has 13 residues. Germline assignment: CDR1 LNHDA and CDR2 SQIVND (reference sequence). Deletions cut 5 bases from V and 8 bases from J, with 13 bases between. CDR3 sequence reads: CASSPGGMYEQFF. The CDR3 DNA sequence: TGTGCCAGTAGTCCAGGAGGGATGTATGAGCAGTTCTTC. Looking up the rest from reference TRBV19 and TRBJ2-1 gives the full variable domain: DGGITQSPKYLFRKEGQNVTLSCEQNLNHDAMYWYRQDPGQGLRLIYYSQIVNDFQKGDIAEGYSVSREKKESFPLTVTSAQKNPTAFYLCASSPGGMYEQFFGPGTRLTVL.

The sample holds a few counts of this clone. The chain combines TRBV7-9 with TRBJ2-3; D not certain. The V gene lost 5 bases and the J gene lost 0 bases, with 12 bases spanning the gap. CDR1 and CDR2 from the germline V gene are SEHNR and FQNEAQ (reference sequence). CDR3 length equals 15 residues. The CDR3 nucleotides are TGTGCCAGCAGCCCCGCCCTAGGAAGCACAGATACGCAGTATTTT. This encodes CASSPALGSTDTQYF.

This clone has only a few counts. The rearrangement uses TRBV29-1 and TRBJ2-3; no clear D. Trimming removed 3 bases from V and 1 base from J, with 5 bases in between. The CDR3 totals 12 residues. Germline V gives CDR1 SQVTM, CDR2 ANQGSEA. Here the CDR3 DNA reads TGCAGCGTTGATCCAGGCACAGATACGCAGTATTTT. Translated, it gives CSVDPGTDTQYF.

The rearrangement links TRBV28 to TRBJ1-4; 8 bases agree with TRBD1. Per germline, CDR1 MDHEN and CDR2 SYDVKM. The CDR3 is 14 amino acids. V shed 3 bases and J 7 bases; nucleotides not matched to a gene: 4. CDR3 amino acids: CASSFLTGGEKLFF. CDR3 nucleotides: TGTGCCAGCAGTTTTCTAACAGGGGGTGAAAAACTGTTTTTT.

The chain joins TRBV7-9 to TRBJ2-1; 11 nucleotides agree with TRBD2. With 5 bases clipped from V and 5 bases from J, the junction kept 8 bases outside the gene matches. Per the germline V gene, CDR1 is SEHNR and CDR2 is FQNEAQ (reference sequence). The CDR3 extends over 16 amino acids. The CDR3 DNA is TGTGCCAGCAGCGCAAGAGGGACTAGCGGAAACAATGAGCAGTTCTTC. This sequence encodes CASSARGTSGNNEQFF.

V and J are TRBV7-9 and TRBJ2-7; 7 bases line up with TRBD1. The CDR3 extends over 16 amino acids. Germline V gene sequence: CDR1 SEHNR, CDR2 FQNEAQ (reference sequence). V gave up 5 bases and J gave up 2 bases; unmatched junction bases: 12. CDR3 sequence: CASSMGPWTGAYEQYF. CDR3 DNA sequence: TGTGCCAGCAGCATGGGGCCTTGGACAGGCGCCTACGAGCAGTACTTC.

The chain is built from TRBV28 and TRBJ2-7; possibly TRBD2 for D (7 bases). V was shortened by 3 bases and J by 1 base, with 16 bases between the two germline ends. This CDR3 has 16 amino acids. Germline V CDR1 and CDR2: MDHEN, SYDVKM. CDR3 coding DNA: TGTGCCAGCAGTTTTGGGGGGGGCGATGGTTCCTACGAGCAGTACTTC. Translation gives CASSFGGGDGSYEQYF.

The genes are TRBV7-5 and TRBJ2-3; the table calls TRBD1, which could not be checked here. TRBV7-5 is designated a pseudogene. CDR3 length: 16 residues. CDR3 bases: TGTGCCAGAAGCTTAGTATCGCAGGGGATTGGGGATACGCAGTATTTT. Its translation is CARSLVSQGIGDTQYF.